The 6 T cell receptor beta chains in this list originate from one sample, sequenced in a study of blood T cell repertoires in COVID-19. TCRdb's copy holds only in-frame clones and misses some; the assay was immunoSEQ multiplex PCR. The repertoire holds some 80,000 clones, about four fifths seen once, with about a fifth in the top ten. Sequenced material: peripheral blood. The receptors were sampled from a woman older than 75 with active or convalescent COVID-19.

This clone occurred once. The DNA for the CDR3 is TGTGCCAGCAGTCCTTATTTGGGGGCAAAGAATTCACCCCTCCACTTT. It yields the protein CASSPYLGAKNSPLHF. The rearrangement uses TRBV27 and TRBJ1-6; maybe TRBD1 (6 bases). The germline V gene has CDR1 MNHEY and CDR2 SMNVEV (reference sequence). Trimming took 5 bases from V and 7 from J, leaving 18 bases between them. The CDR3 covers 16 residues.

For this clone: Other DNA sequences in this specimen translate into the identical CDR3. The rearrangement uses TRBV10-3 and TRBJ2-3, with 9 positions matching TRBD1. The germline V gene encodes CDR1 ENHRY and CDR2 SYGVKD. The CDR3 has 14 residues. V shed 2 bases and J 3 bases; nucleotides not matched to a gene: 0. CDR3 region: CAISEGQGTDTQYF. Here the CDR3 DNA reads TGTGCCATCAGTGAGGGACAGGGGACAGATACGCAGTATTTT.

This clone has a handful of counts. CDR3 coding DNA: TGCAGCGTTGAACGCCCCGGGACAGGGTATGGCTACACCTTC. Its translation: CSVERPGTGYGYTF. The chain couples TRBV29-1 to TRBJ1-2; 9 positions match TRBD1. The germline V gene has CDR1 SQVTM and CDR2 ANQGSEA. This CDR3 is 14 amino acids long. The junction had 6 bases not matched to a gene; V was cut back by 2 bases and J by 5 bases.

The genes are TRBV6-2 or TRBV6-3 and TRBJ2-1, with D possibly being TRBD2 (5 bases). With 0 bases removed from V and 3 bases from J, the gap between germline ends came to 15 bases. This CDR3 has 17 amino acids. Germline V gene lookup returns CDR1 MNHEY and CDR2 SVGEGT. The CDR3 is CASSYSPREGIYNEQFF. Written as DNA, the CDR3 is TGTGCCAGCAGTTACTCTCCTCGGGAAGGTATCTACAATGAGCAGTTCTTC.

The chain employs TRBV11-2 and TRBJ1-3, with 8 bases identical to TRBD1. V was clipped by 2 bases and J by 0 bases; unmatched bases: 3. This CDR3 is 16 amino acids long. Looked up from germline, CDR1 is SGHAT and CDR2 is FQNNGV. CDR3 DNA: TGTGCCAGCAGCTTATTACAGGGGGACTCTGGAAACACCATATATTTT. This codes for CASSLLQGDSGNTIYF.

CDR3: CASSLGASGGDTGELFF. CDR3 DNA sequence: TGCGCCAGCAGCTTAGGAGCTAGCGGGGGCGATACCGGGGAGCTGTTTTTT. The rearrangement links TRBV5-1 to TRBJ2-2; 10 bases are shared with TRBD2. From germline, CDR1 is SGHRS and CDR2 YFSETQ. Germline trimming cut 2 bases from V and 5 bases from J; bases unmatched to any gene: 9. The length of the CDR3 is 17 residues.